This T cell receptor beta chain was sequenced for a study of T cells in Graves' hyperthyroidism and ophthalmopathy. Study-wide findings and caveats: Most expanded thyroid clonotypes above 0.001 also appeared in blood. Before onset, by a median of around six months, the model predicted ophthalmopathy.

Investigators excluded patients with uncontrolled infection, other autoimmune disease, pregnancy or lactation. The CDR3 is made up of 14 amino acids. Unmatched junction bases numbered 0, after V lost 1 base and J lost 1 base. Looked up from germline, CDR1 is LGHDT and CDR2 is YNNKEL (reference sequence). This clonotype has a count of ten or more. The antigen is not known. The source material, RNA transcripts, was used to amplify TCR beta CDR3 regions. First-round RT-PCR targeting the TCR CDR3 was performed with the HTBI primer set. Each CDR3 protein is one row after TCRdb ran MiXCR on the multiplex PCR reads. The repertoire holds 350,000 to 400,000 distinct CDR3 sequences, with approximately 15% as singletons.

The chain joins TRBV3-1 to TRBJ2-5; TRBD1 matches 7 bases. Sequenced: blood. This clonotype was obtained from a woman aged 60 to 75 with Graves' hyperthyroidism. CDR3 DNA: TGTGCCAGCAGCCAAGCAGGGGGCCAAGAGACCCAGTACTTC. It encodes CASSQAGGQETQYF.